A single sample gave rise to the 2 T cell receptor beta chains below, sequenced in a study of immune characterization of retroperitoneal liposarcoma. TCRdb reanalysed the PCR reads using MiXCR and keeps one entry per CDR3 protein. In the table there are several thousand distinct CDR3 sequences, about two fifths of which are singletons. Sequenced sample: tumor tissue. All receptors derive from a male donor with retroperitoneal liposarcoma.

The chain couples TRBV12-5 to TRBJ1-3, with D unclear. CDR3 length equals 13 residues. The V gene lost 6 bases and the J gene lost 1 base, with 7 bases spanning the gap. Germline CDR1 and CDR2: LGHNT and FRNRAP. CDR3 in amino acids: CASGFKSGNTIYF. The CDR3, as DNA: TGTGCTAGTGGCTTTAAATCTGGAAACACCATATATTTT.

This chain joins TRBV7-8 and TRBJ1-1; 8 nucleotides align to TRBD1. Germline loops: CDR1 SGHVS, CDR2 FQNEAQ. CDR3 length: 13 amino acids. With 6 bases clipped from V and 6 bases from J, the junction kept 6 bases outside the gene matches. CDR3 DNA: TGTGCCAGCAGTTCCCCGACAGGGGCTGAAGCTTTCTTT. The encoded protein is CASSSPTGAEAFF. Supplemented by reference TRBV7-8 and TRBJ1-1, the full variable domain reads GAGVSQSPRYKVAKRGQDVALRCDPISGHVSLFWYQQALGQGPEFLTYFQNEAQLDKSGLPSDRFFAERPEGSVSTLKIQRTQQEDSAVYLCASSSPTGAEAFFGQGTRLTVV.